Given below is one T cell receptor (beta chain) in context. Its antigen is not identified. The ends were cut back, 2 bases at V and 4 bases at J, with 10 bases in the middle. Germline values: CDR1 SGHRS, CDR2 YFSETQ. The CDR3 extends over 14 amino acids. The entry originates in a study of blood T cells in healthy people across ages. Study-wide findings and caveats: Estimated diversity, derived from one million T cells, was regarded as an underestimate. The fall in TCR beta diversity per million T cells was roughly linear with age.

Next came a second PCR, run for about 7 to 12 cycles, which used a sample-barcoded 5' primer along with a J-beta primer mix. TCRdb re-derived calls from the 5' RACE reads in MiXCR, one entry per CDR3 protein. Among more than 800,000 distinct CDR3 sequences, roughly 26% were seen once, and the ten largest hold around 15%. The sample consisted of blood. The receptor's source is a woman of 80 years or more in good health. The chain has TRBV5-1 and TRBJ1-3; D unresolved. The CDR3 DNA reads as TGCGCCAGCAGCTTACCGGGAGAAGGAAACACCATATATTTT. Its protein product is CASSLPGEGNTIYF.